These 18 T cell receptor beta chains share one sample of origin, sequenced in a study of T cells in Graves' hyperthyroidism and ophthalmopathy. From RNA transcripts, TCR beta CDR3 regions were amplified. TCR CDR3 underwent first-round RT-PCR with the HTBI primer set. A single record per CDR3 protein comes from TCRdb applying MiXCR to the multiplex PCR reads. In the table there are 300,000 to 350,000 distinct CDR3 sequences, over 11% of which are singletons. The sequenced sample was blood. The receptors come from a woman aged 25-40 years with Graves' hyperthyroidism.

The table lists this clonotype with a few counts. V usage is TRBV14 and J usage is TRBJ2-7; 10 bases agree with TRBD2. J lost 3 bases, V lost 2 bases, and 1 base had no gene match. The V gene's germline CDR1 is SGHDN and CDR2 FVKESK. The CDR3 totals 14 residues. DNA of the CDR3: TGTGCCAGCAGCCAACTAGCGGGAGACTACGAGCAGTACTTC. The encoded protein is CASSQLAGDYEQYF.

This clonotype was counted between two and nine times. The V call is TRBV4-2, the J call TRBJ2-6, with 8 bases identical to TRBD2. V lost 4 bases to trimming and J lost 0 bases; unmatched junction nucleotides: 5. Germline CDR1 reads LGHNA; CDR2 reads YNFKEQ. This CDR3 contains 17 residues. Written as DNA, the CDR3 is TGTGCCAGCAGCCCACTAGCGGTGAACTCTGGGGCCAACGTCCTGACTTTC. The encoded protein is CASSPLAVNSGANVLTF.

Concerning this clonotype: A much bigger clone sits one base away, suggesting this may be a read error. This chain uses TRBV12-5 with TRBJ2-1; D perhaps matches TRBD2 (5 bases). V was cut by 6 bases and J by 6 bases, with 15 bases left in between. CDR1 and CDR2 (germline): LGHNT, FRNRAP. The CDR3 extends over 14 amino acids. The CDR3 DNA follows: TGTGCTAGTGGGGAAGAGGAGGCCTGCAATGAGCAGTTCTTC. It codes for CASGEEEACNEQFF.

This clonotype appeared a few times. The rearrangement uses TRBV12-3 or TRBV12-4 and TRBJ1-2; D ambiguous. Between the trimmed V and J ends, which lost 4 bases and 0 bases, there was a span of 12 bases. The CDR3 is 15 residues long. In DNA form, the CDR3 reads TGTGCCAGCAGTTACGACCCCGGAGCTAACTATGGCTACACCTTC. It codes for CASSYDPGANYGYTF.

This clonotype was seen many times. The rearrangement joins TRBV11-3 to TRBJ1-3, with 9 bases lining up with TRBD1. Germline V gene lookup returns CDR1 SGHNT and CDR2 YENEEA. V lost 5 bases to trimming and J lost 9 bases; unmatched junction nucleotides: 5. This CDR3 is built from 13 residues. The CDR3 DNA sequence: TGTGCCAGCAGCGTCCGGACAGGGGCCACCATATATTTT. Translation: CASSVRTGATIYF.

This clonotype was observed many times. The V gene is TRBV2, the J gene TRBJ2-7; TRBD1 matches at 7 bases. The CDR3 sequence is 14 residues long. Germline CDR1 is SNHLY and CDR2 is FYNNEI. With V trimmed by 8 bases and J by 4 bases, 11 bases remained unmatched. The CDR3, as DNA: TGTGCCAGCTTCGGACAGGCGTTGGGGTACGAGCAGTACTTC. This encodes CASFGQALGYEQYF.

The chain employs TRBV7-9 and TRBJ2-7; TRBD1 aligns across 9 bases. The V gene's germline CDR1 is SEHNR and CDR2 FQNEAQ (reference sequence). The junction had 13 bases not matched to a gene; V was cut back by 6 bases and J by 7 bases. This CDR3 spans 15 amino acids. This CDR3 reads CASSLTGTGSWEQYF. The CDR3 bases are TGTGCCAGCAGTCTTACCGGGACAGGGTCTTGGGAGCAGTACTTC.

The chain joins TRBV9 to TRBJ2-3; 7 nucleotides line up with TRBD2. Germline CDR1 reads SGDLS; CDR2 reads YYNGEE. J gave up 3 bases and V 7 bases, and 8 bases lay outside the gene matches. The CDR3 is 14 residues long. The chain's CDR3 is CASGVGGSTDTQYF. Written as DNA, the CDR3 is TGTGCCAGCGGGGTCGGGGGGTCGACAGATACGCAGTATTTT.

V and J are TRBV4-3 and TRBJ2-5; tentative D call: TRBD2 (7 bases). CDR1 is LGHNA and CDR2 is YSLEER in the germline V gene. V was pared by 3 bases and J by 5 bases, with 22 bases between. CDR3 length equals 17 residues. In DNA form, the CDR3 reads TGCGCCAGCAGCCAGGGGGGGCAAACCCGAGCAGGGGAGACCCAGTACTTC. The encoded protein is CASSQGGQTRAGETQYF.

Concerning this clonotype itself: This clone may be a read error of a much larger clone one base away. V and J are TRBV5-1 and TRBJ2-3, with no clear D. The ends were cut back, 1 base at V and 4 bases at J, with 10 bases in the middle. In germline, CDR1 is SGHRS, CDR2 YFSETQ. This CDR3 comprises 14 residues. The DNA for the CDR3 is TGCGCCAGCAGCTTGATTGATCAGGCAGATACGCAGTATTTT. Translated: CASSLIDQADTQYF.

There are many counts of this clonotype. The genes are TRBV2 and TRBJ2-2; no firm D call. Trimming pared 8 bases from V and 3 bases from J, leaving 7 bases between. CDR3 length equals 12 residues. The germline V gene has CDR1 SNHLY and CDR2 FYNNEI. CDR3 loop: CASRIYTGELFF. The CDR3 DNA follows: TGTGCCAGCCGGATCTACACCGGGGAGCTGTTTTTT.

This clonotype appeared a few times. Because it lacks the conserved phenylalanine or tryptophan at the end, this CDR3 is likely a read error. The chain uses TRBV28 and TRBJ1-2; 7 bases map to TRBD1. The CDR3 has 14 residues. Germline CDR1 and CDR2: MDHEN and SYDVKM. The junction had 8 bases not matched to a gene; V was cut back by 6 bases and J by 4 bases. The CDR3 region is CASRVKGGSYGYTL. In DNA, the CDR3 is TGTGCCAGCAGAGTCAAAGGGGGCAGCTATGGCTACACCCTC.

This clonotype was seen at least ten times. The chain has TRBV20-1 and TRBJ2-5; 10 bases are a match to TRBD2. The ends lost 0 bases at V and 2 bases at J; junction bases unmatched: 6. Germline V CDR1 and CDR2: DFQATT, SNEGSKA (reference sequence). The CDR3 sequence is 16 residues long. CDR3 residues: CSARDPGTSEQETQYF. The CDR3 nucleotides read TGCAGTGCTAGAGATCCTGGGACTAGCGAGCAAGAGACCCAGTACTTC.

This clonotype was seen only a few times. The rearrangement uses TRBV7-9 and TRBJ2-7; perhaps TRBD1 as D (5 bases). CDR1 is SEHNR, CDR2 FQNEAQ, per germline (reference sequence). V dropped 1 base and J dropped 2 bases, with 9 bases sitting between them. The CDR3 sequence is 14 residues long. The DNA for the CDR3 is TGTGCCAGCAGCTTAGTGGGGCAGCCCTACGAGCAGTACTTC. Its protein product is CASSLVGQPYEQYF. The variable domain in full, completed from reference TRBV7-9 and TRBJ2-7, reads DTGVSQNPRHKITKRGQNVTFRCDPISEHNRLYWYRQTLGQGPEFLTYFQNEAQLEKSRLLSDRFSAERPKGSFSTLEIQRTEQGDSAMYLCASSLVGQPYEQYFGPGTRLTVT.

This clonotype has ten or more counts. The chain is built from TRBV28 and TRBJ2-3; D uncertain. Per germline, CDR1 MDHEN and CDR2 SYDVKM. The CDR3 totals 13 residues. V was shortened by 3 bases and J by 2 bases, with 6 bases between the two germline ends. The CDR3 nucleotides are TGTGCCAGCAGTTTTAGGTACACAGATACGCAGTATTTT. It is translated as CASSFRYTDTQYF.

The CDR3 protein is CASSQGHSRDRAYEQYF. The CDR3 nucleotides read TGTGCCAGCAGCCAGGGCCATTCCAGAGACAGGGCGTACGAGCAGTACTTC. The rearrangement joins TRBV3-1 to TRBJ2-7, with 7 positions matching TRBD1. There are 17 residues in the CDR3. Germline V gene lookup returns CDR1 LGHDT and CDR2 YNNKEL (reference sequence). J gave up 4 bases and V 3 bases, and 15 bases lay outside the gene matches.

The chain combines TRBV5-1 with TRBJ2-7, with 7 bases matching TRBD2. J was trimmed by 2 bases and V by 4 bases; bases with no gene match: 3. CDR3 length: 13 amino acids. Germline loops: CDR1 SGHRS, CDR2 YFSETQ. For the CDR3, the DNA is TGCGCCAGCAGCCCTCGGGAGGCCTACGAGCAGTACTTC. Protein product: CASSPREAYEQYF. Full variable domain (remainder filled in from reference TRBV5-1 and TRBJ2-7): KAGVTQTPRYLIKTRGQQVTLSCSPISGHRSVSWYQQTPGQGLQFLFEYFSETQRNKGNFPGRFSGRQFSNSRSEMNVSTLELGDSALYLCASSPREAYEQYFGPGTRLTVT.

The rearrangement links TRBV5-5 to TRBJ1-2; D not certain. Germline V lookup: CDR1 SGHKS, CDR2 YYEKEE (reference sequence). CDR3 length: 12 amino acids. Trimming left V 2 bases short and J 7 bases short, with 9 bases between. The CDR3 sequence: CASSLGIRGYTF. CDR3 in DNA: TGTGCCAGCAGCTTAGGCATCCGTGGCTACACCTTC.